The 20 T cell receptor beta chains given below trace back to one sample, sequenced in a study of T cells in Graves' hyperthyroidism and ophthalmopathy. RNA transcripts provided the source from which TCR beta CDR3 regions were amplified. First-round RT-PCR with HTBI primers amplified the TCR CDR3 region. TCRdb itself ran the multiplex PCR reads through MiXCR, one entry per CDR3 protein. This sample yields around 600,000 distinct CDR3 sequences, of which 15% to 20% are seen a single time; less than 3.5% belongs to the top ten. Specimen: blood. All receptors come from a woman aged 40 to 55 with Graves' ophthalmopathy.

The chain links TRBV10-3 to TRBJ2-2; D may correspond to TRBD1 or TRBD2 (5 bases each). There are 11 residues in the CDR3. The germline gives CDR1 ENHRY, CDR2 SYGVKD. The V end was cut by 6 bases, the J end by 6 bases, with 5 bases between. CDR3 sequence: CAIRGAGELFF. The CDR3, as DNA: TGTGCCATCAGGGGGGCCGGGGAGCTGTTTTTT.

This clonotype was found many times. The rearrangement links TRBV3-1 to TRBJ1-5, with 7 bases that match TRBD1. CDR1 and CDR2 (germline): LGHDT, YNNKEL (reference sequence). The CDR3 has 15 residues. V shed 4 bases, J shed 4 bases, and the junction held 7 bases outside the gene matches. DNA for the CDR3: TGTGCCAGCAGCCGTTCCGGACAGGCGAATCAGCCCCAGCATTTT. It encodes CASSRSGQANQPQHF. Based on the CDR3 plus reference TRBV3-1 and TRBJ1-5, the full variable domain is DTAVSQTPKYLVTQMGNDKSIKCEQNLGHDTMYWYKQDSKKFLKIMFSYNNKELIINETVPNRFSPKSPDKAHLNLHINSLELGDSAVYFCASSRSGQANQPQHFGDGTRLSIL.

This clonotype was seen ten or more times. This chain uses TRBV11-2 with TRBJ2-7; 9 bases fit TRBD1. CDR1 and CDR2 from the germline V gene are SGHAT and FQNNGV. J gave up 0 bases and V 2 bases, and 5 bases lay outside the gene matches. The CDR3 covers 16 residues. This CDR3 reads CASSLLGTGSSYEQYF. The CDR3 DNA reads as TGTGCCAGCAGCTTACTCGGGACAGGGAGCTCCTACGAGCAGTACTTC.

The rearrangement links TRBV29-1 to TRBJ2-1; D remains ambiguous. The CDR3 sequence is 14 residues long. Trimming shortened V by 2 bases and J by 2 bases, and 10 bases separated the two germline ends. Germline V lookup: CDR1 SQVTM, CDR2 ANQGSEA. The CDR3 DNA reads as TGCAGCGTTGAAACTTGGCAGACCTACAATGAGCAGTTCTTC. Translated: CSVETWQTYNEQFF.

This clonotype was recorded at least ten times. The gene calls are TRBV6-1 and TRBJ2-7; the D is unclear. Trimming shortened V by 3 bases and J by 3 bases, and 18 bases separated the two germline ends. The CDR3 has 16 amino acids. CDR1 is MNHNS, CDR2 SASEGT, per germline. The CDR3 DNA reads TGTGCCAGCAGTGATGTGAGAGGACCCACTGGCTACGAGCAGTACTTC. Protein product: CASSDVRGPTGYEQYF.

The chain couples TRBV4-1 to TRBJ1-5; perhaps TRBD1 as D (5 bases). In germline, CDR1 is MGHRA, CDR2 YSYEKL. The CDR3 totals 15 residues. Deletions cut 5 bases from V and 0 bases from J, with 11 bases between. CDR3 loop: CASSLQEYSNQPQHF. Here the CDR3 DNA reads TGCGCCAGCAGCTTACAGGAATATAGCAATCAGCCCCAGCATTTT.

The chain carries TRBV10-3 and TRBJ2-3; TRBD1 might be the D (5 bases). Germline loops: CDR1 ENHRY, CDR2 SYGVKD. Trimming pared 8 bases from V and 8 bases from J, leaving 17 bases between. The CDR3 runs to 13 residues. The CDR3 region has the DNA TGTGCCATCTCCCGAGAAGGGGTTGGTACGCAGTATTTT. It is translated as CAISREGVGTQYF.

Many counts were recorded for this clonotype. The rearrangement joins TRBV3-1 to TRBJ2-3, with TRBD2 matching 8 bases. CDR1 is LGHDT, CDR2 YNNKEL, per germline (reference sequence). The V and J ends lost 1 base and 4 bases, in that order; junction bases with no gene match: 10. CDR3 length equals 17 residues. The CDR3 nucleotides are TGTGCCAGCAGCCAAGTAGGCAGCGGGAGTGGTGCAGATACGCAGTATTTT. This encodes CASSQVGSGSGADTQYF.

This clonotype was counted at least ten times. The chain couples TRBV7-6 to TRBJ2-7; a weak D match, TRBD2 (5 bases). Germline CDR1 SGHVS, CDR2 FNYEAQ. V dropped 1 base and J dropped 7 bases, with 17 bases sitting between them. CDR3 length equals 15 residues. CDR3 in DNA: TGTGCCAGCAGCTTAGTTTATAGTTCTAGGAGGGAGCAGTACTTC. This codes for CASSLVYSSRREQYF.

This clonotype was counted many times. V and J are TRBV11-2 and TRBJ1-1; 8 bases map to TRBD1. This CDR3 is built from 14 residues. J was trimmed by 7 bases and V by 7 bases; bases with no gene match: 11. CDR1 SGHAT and CDR2 FQNNGV come from the germline V gene. CDR3 sequence reads: CASITGQGGGEAFF. CDR3 bases: TGTGCCAGCATCACCGGACAGGGAGGCGGTGAAGCTTTCTTT.

In its sample, this clonotype was seen many times. The V call is TRBV29-1, the J call TRBJ1-1; no firm D call. The CDR3 is 11 residues long. The V end lost 6 bases, the J end lost 1 base, and 6 bases lay between the germline ends. Germline CDR1 SQVTM, CDR2 ANQGSEA. In DNA form, the CDR3 reads TGCAGCGTGGGAGAGAACACTGAAGCTTTCTTT. Translated: CSVGENTEAFF.

This clonotype was seen ten or more times. The chain couples TRBV5-1 to TRBJ2-1, with 11 bases aligning to TRBD2. The V gene end was trimmed by 0 bases and the J gene end by 7 bases; junction bases not matched to a gene: 3. Germline V gives CDR1 SGHRS, CDR2 YFSETQ. CDR3 length: 15 residues. DNA of the CDR3: TGCGCCAGCAGCTTGGCGACTAGCGGGGCAAATGAGCAGTTCTTC. Protein sequence: CASSLATSGANEQFF.

This clonotype came up many times. This sequence joins TRBV10-3 and TRBJ2-3; TRBD2 matches at 11 bases. V was pared by 6 bases and J by 4 bases, with 3 bases of the junction left unmatched. CDR3 length: 14 amino acids. Germline loops: CDR1 ENHRY, CDR2 SYGVKD. CDR3 DNA: TGTGCCATCAGCCTAGCGGGGGGCCCAGATACGCAGTATTTT. This encodes CAISLAGGPDTQYF.

This clonotype was seen repeatedly, ten times or more. The rearrangement joins TRBV3-1 to TRBJ1-2; 7 bases are shared with TRBD1. This CDR3 has 17 residues. From germline, CDR1 is LGHDT and CDR2 YNNKEL (reference sequence). V shed 0 bases and J 4 bases; nucleotides not matched to a gene: 11. The CDR3 DNA reads TGTGCCAGCAGCCAAGATATTAATAGGGGGCTACGCTATGGCTACACCTTC. It codes for CASSQDINRGLRYGYTF.

The gene calls are TRBV10-3 and TRBJ2-1; TRBD2 matches 12 bases. This CDR3 spans 18 amino acids. Per germline, CDR1 ENHRY and CDR2 SYGVKD. J was trimmed by 7 bases and V by 0 bases; bases with no gene match: 10. The CDR3 DNA reads TGTGCCATCAGTGAGTCGATGGCTAGCGGGGGGGAGAGGAATGAGCAGTTCTTC. It encodes CAISESMASGGERNEQFF.

This clonotype has ten or more counts. The chain is built from TRBV6-1 and TRBJ2-1, with 8 bases aligning to TRBD2. V was pared by 6 bases and J by 5 bases, with 9 bases of the junction left unmatched. This CDR3 has 15 amino acids. The germline V gene has CDR1 MNHNS and CDR2 SASEGT. The CDR3 DNA reads TGTGCCAGCAGGAGCGGGGGTAGCGGAGACAATGAGCAGTTCTTC. This gives the protein CASRSGGSGDNEQFF.

The chain uses TRBV2 and TRBJ1-3; possible D gene TRBD1, 6 bases. CDR3 length: 14 amino acids. The germline V gene has CDR1 SNHLY and CDR2 FYNNEI. The V end was cut by 7 bases, the J end by 0 bases, with 10 bases between. The chain's CDR3 is CASKDRSSGNTIYF. CDR3 DNA sequence: TGTGCCAGCAAGGACAGAAGCTCTGGAAACACCATATATTTT.

V usage is TRBV9 and J usage is TRBJ2-5; 12 bases align to TRBD2. Trimming cost V 0 bases and J 5 bases; bases outside gene matches: 5. The germline CDR1 and CDR2 sequences are SGDLS and YYNGEE. This CDR3 is built from 16 residues. CDR3 sequence (DNA): TGTGCCAGCAGCGTAGGCCTAGCGGGAGGGGGGGAGACCCAGTACTTC. Translation gives CASSVGLAGGGETQYF.

This clonotype was found many times. This chain joins TRBV2 and TRBJ2-7; TRBD2 matches at 13 bases. Germline V gene data show CDR1 as SNHLY and CDR2 as FYNNEI. The CDR3 has 16 amino acids. V trimming: 6 bases; J trimming: 3 bases; junction bases outside the gene matches: 8. CDR3 in DNA: TGTGCCAGCAGAGCTCTTGGGACTAGCGGGATCTACGAGCAGTACTTC. Protein sequence: CASRALGTSGIYEQYF.

This clonotype was counted a few times. This rearrangement joins TRBV7-9 to TRBJ1-5; unclear D gene. Deletions cut 0 bases from V and 6 bases from J, with 6 bases between. The CDR3 loop spans 13 amino acids. Germline V CDR1 and CDR2: SEHNR, FQNEAQ (reference sequence). The DNA for the CDR3 is TGTGCCAGCAGCTTAGCGTACGGTCAGCCCCAGCATTTT. As protein: CASSLAYGQPQHF.